The clone carrying this T cell receptor beta chain was observed a handful of times. Its antigen is unidentified. This entry comes from a study of early T cells in non-severe SARS-CoV-2 infection. Study in general: Bulk RNA from unsorted whole blood was sequenced; chains were unpaired. Regarding the study as a whole: Matching results from VDJdb favored anti-spike CD8 responses, leaving private and CD4 specificities undetected.

Unique molecular identifiers were attached to individual cDNA molecules. MiXCR, run by TCRdb on the 5' RACE reads, gives a single entry per CDR3 protein. This sample yields about 33,000 distinct CDR3 sequences, of which approximately 4.4% are seen a single time; almost 8% belongs to the top ten. The CDR3 contains 16 residues. The junction had 4 bases not matched to a gene; V was cut back by 0 bases and J by 1 base. Germline CDR1 and CDR2: SGDLS and YYNGEE. Sequencing was carried out using whole blood. This sequence joins TRBV9 and TRBJ2-3; 8 bases line up with TRBD2. This receptor was taken from an adult who was a healthcare worker with PCR-confirmed SARS-CoV-2 infection or an uninfected control (not recorded which). The CDR3 here is CASSVAEAGGTDTQYF. CDR3 sequence (DNA): TGTGCCAGCAGCGTAGCTGAAGCGGGGGGCACAGATACGCAGTATTTT.